Listed below are T cell receptor beta chains from one sample, sequenced in a study. TCRdb independently ran MiXCR on the RT-PCR reads; one entry per CDR3 protein. The profile shows about 680,000 distinct CDR3 sequences, approximately 15% of them singletons. Material for sequencing was memory CD4+ T cells from blood. These receptor sequences come from a female donor in good health, serving as a healthy control. Each CDR3 is given with its conserved first and last residue. Clone size is shown for a subset of rows, as once, few, many or a class of expanded clone.

CASSAAAGQGYEQYF,TRBV5-5,TRBJ2-7,many
CASSYIAGGPTGELFF,TRBV5-6,TRBJ2-2,few
CASTRLGQGYEQYF,TRBV2,TRBJ2-7,few
CASSPSSSRGDEKLFF,TRBV7-9,TRBJ1-4,few
CAISERPNGEQYF,TRBV10-3,TRBJ2-7,NA
CSARDRSRAGAPSGNTIYF,TRBV20-1,TRBJ1-3,NA
CASSSSREGGTQYF,TRBV5-1,TRBJ2-3,many
CASNRPDTQYF,TRBV2,TRBJ2-3,few
CASSYRIGRQFF,TRBV6-2/TRBV6-3,TRBJ2-1,few
CASSLGGLRTGVTYEQYF,TRBV5-6,TRBJ2-7,few
CASSPEEPGLADAYEQYF,TRBV6-5,TRBJ2-7,many
CSARGQLGYTEAFF,TRBV20-1,TRBJ1-1,NA
CSAQTATNTEAFF,TRBV20-1,TRBJ1-1,many
CATSRDKPDTQYF,TRBV15,TRBJ2-3,many
CASSLADRGEKLFF,TRBV5-1,TRBJ1-4,few
CSASGRRIEQFF,TRBV20-1,TRBJ2-1,NA
CSAGGGGAYSYEQYF,TRBV20-1,TRBJ2-7,NA
CASSLDVVNTGELFF,TRBV5-1,TRBJ2-2,NA
CSARPIKAGAAETQYF,TRBV20-1,TRBJ2-5,NA
CASSPGQSHQPQHF,TRBV28,TRBJ1-5,once
CATSDQDRDEQYF,TRBV24-1,TRBJ2-7,few
CAISESGTSYEQYF,TRBV10-3,TRBJ2-7,many
CSARGVVSARTQYF,TRBV20-1,TRBJ2-3,few
CASLQDRNFNYGYTF,TRBV4-3,TRBJ1-2,NA
CASSYRLAYEQYF,TRBV6-5,TRBJ2-7,few
CASSVAATGRGELFF,TRBV9,TRBJ2-2,many
CSARENGDGRNYGYTF,TRBV20-1,TRBJ1-2,few
CASSLVPLGSPGSYNSPLHF,TRBV7-9,TRBJ1-6,NA
CASSLRGQRGYTF,TRBV5-1,TRBJ1-2,many
CASSQGPGSDYEQYF,TRBV4-3,TRBJ2-7,many
CATSRGLLAGNTDTQYF,TRBV15,TRBJ2-3,NA
CASSSKDDGSNQPQHF,TRBV12-3/TRBV12-4,TRBJ1-5,many
CASSSLGGSYNEQFF,TRBV7-2,TRBJ2-1,NA
CSAREGTEVAGYTF,TRBV20-1,TRBJ1-2,few
CASRRLGNNEQFF,TRBV6-1,TRBJ2-1,NA
CASSSPEGLALSEQFF,TRBV9,TRBJ2-1,few
CASSSGRGAYNEQFF,TRBV7-7,TRBJ2-1,NA
CASSPLGWNTEAFF,TRBV18,TRBJ1-1,NA
CSAGDGAGHEQYF,TRBV20-1,TRBJ2-7,NA
CASSRPGLAGTNTQYF,TRBV7-2,TRBJ2-3,NA
CASSPGTSFGEQYF,TRBV7-2,TRBJ2-7,NA
CASSDDRAANEKLFF,TRBV12-3/TRBV12-4,TRBJ1-4,NA
CASSLANSGGAVDTQYF,TRBV7-9,TRBJ2-3,NA
CASSALALAGTDTQYF,TRBV6-5,TRBJ2-3,many
CASSWGPGSMNTEAFF,TRBV5-1,TRBJ1-1,few
CASSLQGSRLAGNTIYF,TRBV5-4,TRBJ1-3,NA
CASGEQGRRQPQHF,TRBV28,TRBJ1-5,few
CASSLDLETSGRTEHNEQFF,TRBV5-1,TRBJ2-1,few
CSARRSWQYF,TRBV20-1,TRBJ2-3,few
CSARRGGAATDTQYF,TRBV20-1,TRBJ2-3,few
CASSPDPTMASGRNEQFF,TRBV5-1,TRBJ2-1,few
CASSTPWQGGYGYTF,TRBV19,TRBJ1-2,NA
CASSIRQGGDTEAFF,TRBV21-1,TRBJ1-1,NA
CAISVDRNEKLFF,TRBV10-3,TRBJ1-4,few
CSARSRSTEAFF,TRBV20-1,TRBJ1-1,NA